What follows describes a single T cell receptor beta chain. The antigen is not known. This entry comes from a study of cytomegalovirus exposure and HLA in healthy donors. Study-wide findings and caveats: Both high specificity and high sensitivity reportedly marked the classifier's diagnosis of cytomegalovirus status.

This cohort consisted of healthy bone marrow donors. A multiplex PCR was run with 60 Vbeta primers and 13 Jbeta primers. The repertoire was sequenced with immunoSEQ multiplex PCR; TCRdb's copy has only in-frame clones and lacks some. The sample yields some 170,000 clones, roughly 82% seen once. V shed 0 bases, J shed 6 bases, and the junction held 10 bases outside the gene matches. The CDR3 consists of 16 residues. Germline V gene data show CDR1 as SGHDT and CDR2 as YYEEEE. Sequencing input: PBMCs. The rearrangement uses TRBV5-6 and TRBJ1-2; 8 bases line up with TRBD1. The source is a woman aged 50 to 60 in good health and CMV-seropositive. As DNA, the CDR3 is TGTGCCAGCAGCTTGGACGACACAGGGGGTCCAGATGGCTACACCTTC. As protein: CASSLDDTGGPDGYTF.